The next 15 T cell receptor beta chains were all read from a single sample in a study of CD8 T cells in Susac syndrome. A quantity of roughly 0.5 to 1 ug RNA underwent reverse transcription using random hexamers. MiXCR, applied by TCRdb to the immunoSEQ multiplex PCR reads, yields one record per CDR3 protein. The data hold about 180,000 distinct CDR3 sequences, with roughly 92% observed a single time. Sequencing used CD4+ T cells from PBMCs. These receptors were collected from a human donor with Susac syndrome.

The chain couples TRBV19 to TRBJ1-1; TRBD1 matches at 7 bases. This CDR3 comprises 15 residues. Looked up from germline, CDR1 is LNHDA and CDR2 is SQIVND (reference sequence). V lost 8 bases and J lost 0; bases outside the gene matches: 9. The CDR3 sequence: CASLQGITMNTEAFF. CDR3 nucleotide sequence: TGTGCCAGTCTACAGGGGATCACGATGAACACTGAAGCTTTCTTT. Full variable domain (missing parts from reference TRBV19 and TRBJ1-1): DGGITQSPKYLFRKEGQNVTLSCEQNLNHDAMYWYRQDPGQGLRLIYYSQIVNDFQKGDIAEGYSVSREKKESFPLTVTSAQKNPTAFYLCASLQGITMNTEAFFGQGTRLTVV.

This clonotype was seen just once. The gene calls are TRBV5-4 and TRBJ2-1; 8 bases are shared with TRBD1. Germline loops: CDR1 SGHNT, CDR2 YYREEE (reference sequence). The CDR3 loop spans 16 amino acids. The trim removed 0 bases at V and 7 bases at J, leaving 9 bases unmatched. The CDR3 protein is CASSLATGTGGNEQFF. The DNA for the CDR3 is TGTGCCAGCAGCTTGGCTACCGGGACAGGTGGAAATGAGCAGTTCTTC.

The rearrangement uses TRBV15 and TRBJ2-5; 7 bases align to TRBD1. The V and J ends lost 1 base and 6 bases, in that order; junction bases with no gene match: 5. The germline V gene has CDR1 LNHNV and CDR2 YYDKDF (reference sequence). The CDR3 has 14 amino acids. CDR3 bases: TGTGCCACCAGCAGAGGACAGGGAATACAGACCCAGTACTTC. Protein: CATSRGQGIQTQYF.

The CDR3 nucleotides read TGTGCCAGCAGCTTGGATCTGACCGCCTACGAGCAGTACTTC. It codes for CASSLDLTAYEQYF. This chain connects TRBV5-4 to TRBJ2-7; D uncertain. The germline V gene has CDR1 SGHNT and CDR2 YYREEE (reference sequence). The V end lost 0 bases, the J end lost 2 bases, and 9 bases lay between the germline ends. CDR3 length: 14 amino acids. Full variable domain (remainder filled in from reference TRBV5-4 and TRBJ2-7): ETGVTQSPTHLIKTRGQQVTLRCSSQSGHNTVSWYQQALGQGPQFIFQYYREEENGRGNFPPRFSGLQFPNYSSELNVNALELDDSALYLCASSLDLTAYEQYFGPGTRLTVT.

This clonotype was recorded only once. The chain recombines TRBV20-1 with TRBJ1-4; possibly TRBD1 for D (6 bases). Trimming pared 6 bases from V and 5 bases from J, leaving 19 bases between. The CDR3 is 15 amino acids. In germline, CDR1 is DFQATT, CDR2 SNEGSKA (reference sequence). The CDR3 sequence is CSALELRGRNEKLFF. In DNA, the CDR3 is TGCAGTGCCCTAGAGTTACGGGGGCGGAATGAAAAACTGTTTTTT.

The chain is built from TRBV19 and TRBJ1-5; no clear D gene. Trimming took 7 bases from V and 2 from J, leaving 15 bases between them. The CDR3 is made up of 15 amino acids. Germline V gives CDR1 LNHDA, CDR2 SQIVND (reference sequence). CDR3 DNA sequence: TGTGCCAGTAAGGGCAGCCAATATGGCAATCAGCCCCAGCATTTT. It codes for CASKGSQYGNQPQHF.

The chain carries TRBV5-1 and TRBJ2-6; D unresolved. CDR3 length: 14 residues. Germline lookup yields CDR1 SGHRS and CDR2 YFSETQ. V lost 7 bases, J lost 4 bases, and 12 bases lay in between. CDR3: CASGPGSGANVLTF. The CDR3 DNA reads TGCGCCAGCGGCCCGGGTTCGGGGGCCAACGTCCTGACTTTC. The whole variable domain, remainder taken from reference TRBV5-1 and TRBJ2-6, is KAGVTQTPRYLIKTRGQQVTLSCSPISGHRSVSWYQQTPGQGLQFLFEYFSETQRNKGNFPGRFSGRQFSNSRSEMNVSTLELGDSALYLCASGPGSGANVLTFGAGSRLTVL.

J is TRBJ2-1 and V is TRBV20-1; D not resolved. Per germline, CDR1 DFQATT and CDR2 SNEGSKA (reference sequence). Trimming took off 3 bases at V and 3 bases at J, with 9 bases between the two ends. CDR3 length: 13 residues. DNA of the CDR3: TGCAGTGCTAGTAAGGCGGACTACAATGAGCAGTTCTTC. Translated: CSASKADYNEQFF.

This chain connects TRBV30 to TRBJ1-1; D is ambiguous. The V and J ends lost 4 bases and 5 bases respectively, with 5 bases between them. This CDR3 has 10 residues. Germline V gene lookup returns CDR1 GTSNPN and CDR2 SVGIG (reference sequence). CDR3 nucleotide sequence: TGTGCCTGGATGGAGACTGAAGCTTTCTTT. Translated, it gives CAWMETEAFF.

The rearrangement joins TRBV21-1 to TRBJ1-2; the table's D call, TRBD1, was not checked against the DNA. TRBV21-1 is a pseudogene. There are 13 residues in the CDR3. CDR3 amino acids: CASSNGTNYGYTF. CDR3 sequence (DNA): TGTGCCAGCAGCAACGGGACAAACTATGGCTACACCTTC.

The CDR3 loop reads CASSADRANVLTF. CDR3 DNA sequence: TGTGCCAGTAGTGCTGACCGGGCCAACGTCCTGACTTTC. The chain carries TRBV19 and TRBJ2-6, with D unclear. CDR3 size: 13 residues. CDR1 is LNHDA and CDR2 is SQIVND in the germline V gene (reference sequence). The V and J ends lost 5 bases and 5 bases respectively, with 7 bases between them. Based on the CDR3 plus reference TRBV19 and TRBJ2-6, the full variable domain is DGGITQSPKYLFRKEGQNVTLSCEQNLNHDAMYWYRQDPGQGLRLIYYSQIVNDFQKGDIAEGYSVSREKKESFPLTVTSAQKNPTAFYLCASSADRANVLTFGAGSRLTVL.

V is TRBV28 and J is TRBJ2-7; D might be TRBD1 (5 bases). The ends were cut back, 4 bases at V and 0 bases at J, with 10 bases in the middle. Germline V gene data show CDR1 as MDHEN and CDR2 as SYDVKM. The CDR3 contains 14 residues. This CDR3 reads CASSSPGNSYEQYF. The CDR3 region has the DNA TGTGCCAGCAGTTCCCCAGGGAACTCCTACGAGCAGTACTTC. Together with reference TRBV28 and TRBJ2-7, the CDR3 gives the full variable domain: DVKVTQSSRYLVKRTGEKVFLECVQDMDHENMFWYRQDPGLGLRLIYFSYDVKMKEKGDIPEGYSVSREKKERFSLILESASTNQTSMYLCASSSPGNSYEQYFGPGTRLTVT.

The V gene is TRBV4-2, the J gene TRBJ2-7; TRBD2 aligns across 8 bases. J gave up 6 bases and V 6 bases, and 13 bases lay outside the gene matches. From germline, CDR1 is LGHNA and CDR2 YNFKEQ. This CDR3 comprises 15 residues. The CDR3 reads CASSPTGLVGLEQYF. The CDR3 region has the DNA TGTGCCAGCAGTCCTACGGGACTAGTGGGTCTCGAGCAGTACTTC.

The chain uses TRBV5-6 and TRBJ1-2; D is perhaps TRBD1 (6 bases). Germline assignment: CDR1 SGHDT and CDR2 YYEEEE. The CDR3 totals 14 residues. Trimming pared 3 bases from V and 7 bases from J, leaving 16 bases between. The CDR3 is CASSSARGRGGYTF. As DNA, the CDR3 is TGTGCCAGCAGCTCAGCGCGGGGGCGCGGTGGCTACACCTTC.

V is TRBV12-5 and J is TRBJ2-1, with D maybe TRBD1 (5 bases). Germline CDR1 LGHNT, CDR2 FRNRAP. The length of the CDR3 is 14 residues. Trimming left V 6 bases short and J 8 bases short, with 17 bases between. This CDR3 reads CASGPLGRVHEQFF. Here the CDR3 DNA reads TGTGCTAGTGGCCCCCTCGGCAGGGTGCATGAGCAGTTCTTC.